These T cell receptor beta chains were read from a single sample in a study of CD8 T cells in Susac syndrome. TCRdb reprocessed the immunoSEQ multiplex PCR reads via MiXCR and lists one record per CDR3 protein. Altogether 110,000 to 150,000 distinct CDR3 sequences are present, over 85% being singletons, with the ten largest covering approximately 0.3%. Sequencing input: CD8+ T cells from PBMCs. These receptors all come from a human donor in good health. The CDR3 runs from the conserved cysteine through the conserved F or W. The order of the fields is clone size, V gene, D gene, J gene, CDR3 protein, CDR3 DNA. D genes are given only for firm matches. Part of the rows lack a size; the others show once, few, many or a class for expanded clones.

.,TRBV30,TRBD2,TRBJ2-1,CAWGLAGVGEQFF,TGTGCCTGGGGACTAGCGGGAGTGGGTGAGCAGTTCTTC
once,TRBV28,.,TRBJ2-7,CASSLPLDEQYF,TGTGCCAGCAGTTTACCGTTGGACGAGCAGTACTTC
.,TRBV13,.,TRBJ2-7,CASSSAGGKKGYEQYF,TGTGCCAGCAGCTCGGCTGGCGGGAAGAAGGGCTACGAGCAGTACTTC
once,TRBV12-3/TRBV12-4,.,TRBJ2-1,CASSLGRALDEQFF,TGTGCCAGCAGTTTAGGCAGGGCTCTCGATGAGCAGTTCTTC
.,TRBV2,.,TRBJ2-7,CASTDTSYEQYF,TGTGCCAGCACAGACACCTCCTACGAGCAGTACTTC
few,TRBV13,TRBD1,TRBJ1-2,CASSRQGAFGYTF,TGTGCCAGCAGCCGACAGGGAGCGTTTGGCTACACCTTC
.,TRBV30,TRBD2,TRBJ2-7,CAWSARGVYEQYF,TGTGCCTGGAGTGCGCGGGGGGTCTACGAGCAGTACTTC
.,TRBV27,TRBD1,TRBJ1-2,CASRLIGVGTGGDDYGYTF,TGTGCCAGCAGGTTAATAGGGGTCGGGACAGGGGGCGACGACTATGGCTACACCTTC
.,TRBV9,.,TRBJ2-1,CASSVAVESNEQFF,TGTGCCAGCAGCGTAGCTGTTGAGAGCAATGAGCAGTTCTTC
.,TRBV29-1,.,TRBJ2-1,CSGDWSEQFF,TGCAGTGGGGACTGGTCTGAGCAGTTCTTC
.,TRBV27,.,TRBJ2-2,CASSSGFGELFF,TGTGCCAGCAGCTCGGGATTCGGGGAGCTGTTTTTT
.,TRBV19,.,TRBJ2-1,CASSILETFSNEQFF,TGTGCCAGTAGTATCCTCGAAACATTTTCCAATGAGCAGTTCTTC
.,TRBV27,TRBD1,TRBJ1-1,CASRVRGKGARDTEAFF,TGTGCCAGCAGGGTACGGGGAAAGGGGGCGAGGGACACTGAAGCTTTCTTT
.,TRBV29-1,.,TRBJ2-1,CSVAGYEQFF,TGCAGCGTGGCAGGGTATGAGCAGTTCTTC
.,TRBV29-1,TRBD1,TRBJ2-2,CSVGAGGRTGELFF,TGCAGCGTTGGCGCAGGGGGAAGGACCGGGGAGCTGTTTTTT
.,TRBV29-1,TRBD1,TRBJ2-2,CSGRLGQGATGELFF,TGCAGCGGCCGTCTAGGACAGGGGGCCACCGGGGAGCTGTTTTTT
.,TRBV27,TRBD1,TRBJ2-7,CASSGKGAVSDEQYF,TGTGCCAGCAGTGGGAAGGGGGCGGTTAGCGACGAGCAGTACTTC
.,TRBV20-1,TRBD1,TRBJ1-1,CSAGTGGMNTEAFF,TGCAGTGCGGGGACAGGGGGAATGAACACTGAAGCTTTCTTT
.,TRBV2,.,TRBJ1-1,CASVGNTEAFF,TGTGCCAGCGTAGGGAACACTGAAGCTTTCTTT
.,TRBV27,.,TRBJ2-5,CASSTRQETQYF,TGTGCCAGCAGTACACGGCAAGAGACCCAGTACTTC